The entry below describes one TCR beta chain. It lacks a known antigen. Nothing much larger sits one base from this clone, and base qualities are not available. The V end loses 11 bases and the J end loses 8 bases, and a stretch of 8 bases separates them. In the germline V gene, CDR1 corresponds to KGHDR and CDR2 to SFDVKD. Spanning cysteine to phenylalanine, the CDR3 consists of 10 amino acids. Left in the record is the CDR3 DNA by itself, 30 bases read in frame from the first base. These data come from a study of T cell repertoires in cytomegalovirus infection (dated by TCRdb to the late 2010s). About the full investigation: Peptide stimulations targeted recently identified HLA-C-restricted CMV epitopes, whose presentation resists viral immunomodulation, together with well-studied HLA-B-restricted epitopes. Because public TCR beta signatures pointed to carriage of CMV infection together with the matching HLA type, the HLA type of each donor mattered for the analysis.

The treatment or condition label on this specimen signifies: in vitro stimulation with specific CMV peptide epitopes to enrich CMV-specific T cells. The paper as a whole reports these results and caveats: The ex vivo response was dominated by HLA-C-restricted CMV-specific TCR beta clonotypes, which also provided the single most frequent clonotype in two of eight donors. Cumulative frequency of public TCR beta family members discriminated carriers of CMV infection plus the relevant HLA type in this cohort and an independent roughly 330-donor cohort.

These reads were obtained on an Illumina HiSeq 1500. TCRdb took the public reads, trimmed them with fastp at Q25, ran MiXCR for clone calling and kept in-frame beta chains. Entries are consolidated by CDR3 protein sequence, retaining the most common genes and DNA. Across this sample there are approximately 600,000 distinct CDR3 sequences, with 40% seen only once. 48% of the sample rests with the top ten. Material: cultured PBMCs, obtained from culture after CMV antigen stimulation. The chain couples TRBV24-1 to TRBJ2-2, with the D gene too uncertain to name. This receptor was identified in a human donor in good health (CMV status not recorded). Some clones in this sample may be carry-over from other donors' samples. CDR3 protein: CAIVGGELFF. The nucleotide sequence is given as TGTGCCATCGTGGGAGGGGAGCTGTTTTTT.